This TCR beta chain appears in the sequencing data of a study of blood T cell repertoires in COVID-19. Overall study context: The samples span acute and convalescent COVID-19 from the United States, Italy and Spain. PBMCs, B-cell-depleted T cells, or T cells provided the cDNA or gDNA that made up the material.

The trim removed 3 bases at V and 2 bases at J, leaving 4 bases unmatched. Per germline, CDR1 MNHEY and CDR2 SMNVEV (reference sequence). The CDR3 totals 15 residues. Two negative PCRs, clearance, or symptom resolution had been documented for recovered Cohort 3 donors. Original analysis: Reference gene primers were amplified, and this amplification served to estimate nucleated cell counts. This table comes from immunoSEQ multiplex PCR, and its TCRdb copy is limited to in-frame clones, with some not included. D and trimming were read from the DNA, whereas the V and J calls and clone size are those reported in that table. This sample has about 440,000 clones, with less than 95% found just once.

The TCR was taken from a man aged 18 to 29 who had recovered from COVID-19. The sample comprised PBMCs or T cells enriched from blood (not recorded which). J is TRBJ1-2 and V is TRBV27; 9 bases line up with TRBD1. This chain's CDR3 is CASSFSDRGNYGYTF. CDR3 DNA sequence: TGTGCCAGCAGTTTTTCCGACAGGGGGAACTATGGCTACACCTTC.